This T cell receptor (beta chain) comes out of a study of chemoradiotherapy in HPV16-positive cancers. Worth noting for this clone: No antigen is known for it.

Overall study results and limits: Candidate HPV-specific clones and E7-related TCR motifs grew in tumor during treatment.

Profiled with immunoSEQ multiplex PCR; TCRdb holds only in-frame clones, not every one. The repertoire holds nearly 35,000 clones, with around 92% as singletons. V shed 1 base, J shed 5 bases, and the junction held 2 bases outside the gene matches. The length of the CDR3 is 16 residues. Germline assignment: CDR1 SGHTA and CDR2 FQGNSA. This receptor was obtained from a human donor with HPV-associated anogenital cancer. This sample comprised blood, obtained from a patient who underwent chemoradiotherapy. This sequence joins TRBV7-2 and TRBJ2-2; 12 nucleotides align to TRBD2. CDR3 in amino acids: CASSLGLAGVTGELFF. As DNA, the CDR3 is TGTGCCAGCAGCTTAGGACTAGCGGGGGTGACCGGGGAGCTGTTTTTT.